Sequencing of this T cell receptor beta chain was carried out in a study of T-cell memory formation after mild COVID-19. Broader study findings: Nothing showed for sure that second-wave clones peaking on day 37 were SARS-CoV-2 specific.

TCRdb re-called the 5' RACE reads with MiXCR, one entry per CDR3 protein. The sample holds roughly 580,000 distinct CDR3 sequences; roughly 17% are singletons and the top ten take 12%. CDR3 size: 16 residues. Trimming took off 5 bases at V and 2 bases at J, with 15 bases between the two ends. This clonotype was found many times. Its target is unknown. The source material was PBMCs or a T cell subset sorted from them (not recorded which). The chain is built from TRBV12-3 or TRBV12-4 and TRBJ1-4; possible D gene TRBD1, 6 bases. This sequence was found in an adult woman who had mild COVID-19 (a few samples of this study predate the infection). Cell type and time point are not known. Here the CDR3 DNA reads TGTGCCAGCAGTGACCGGGACACTCCGACTAATGAAAAACTGTTTTTT. This codes for CASSDRDTPTNEKLFF.